The present T cell receptor (beta chain) was sequenced within a study of cytomegalovirus exposure and HLA in healthy donors. Findings and caveats of the study: Investigators reported 164 TCR beta chains as tied to cytomegalovirus. TCR beta V- and J-gene trimming was later associated with a missense DCLRE1C variant.

This clone came up a few times. As yet, its antigen is unknown. The PCR ran on 60 Vbeta and 13 Jbeta primers. The assay was immunoSEQ multiplex PCR, and TCRdb's table has in-frame clones only and misses some. The sample records about 63,000 clones, approximately 71% being singletons. CDR1 and CDR2 (germline): LGHNA, YSLEER. This CDR3 comprises 16 residues. V lost 0 bases to trimming and J lost 12 bases; unmatched junction nucleotides: 10. The specimen sequenced was PBMCs. This receptor was obtained from a man over 45 in good health and CMV-seropositive. The chain is built from TRBV4-3 and TRBJ1-4, with 10 bases identical to TRBD1. The DNA for the CDR3 is TGCGCCAGCAGCCAAGATCCGGGACAGGGGATGGGGGAACTGTTTTTT. Protein sequence: CASSQDPGQGMGELFF.